This T cell receptor beta chain is drawn from a study of cytomegalovirus exposure and HLA in healthy donors. Findings of the study overall: It was reportedly the case that the classifier diagnosed cytomegalovirus status with high specificity and sensitivity. Another analysis was done later, and it associated roughly 15,000 TCR beta sequences with HLA alleles at 0.05 false discovery rate. TCR beta chains numbering approximately 150 were designated cytomegalovirus-associated. A missense DCLRE1C variant was associated with V- and J-gene trimming of TCR beta chains in a later analysis, and an independent cohort replicated the association.

CDR3 length equals 13 residues. Germline CDR1 SGHRS, CDR2 YFSETQ. The V end lost 4 bases, the J end lost 0 bases, and 7 bases lay between the germline ends. The PCR ran on 60 Vbeta and 13 Jbeta primers. Method: immunoSEQ multiplex PCR; TCRdb's copy keeps in-frame clones and lacks some. This sample carries about 130,000 clones, roughly a sixth of them seen once, and the ten largest clones take about 3%. This clone was seen repeatedly, ten times or more. Antigen specificity is unknown. This chain joins TRBV5-1 and TRBJ1-1, with TRBD1 as a possible D gene (5 bases). This clonotype was sampled from a female donor in good health and CMV-seropositive. The sequencing input was PBMCs. CDR3 sequence reads: CASSKDMNTEAFF. The CDR3 DNA reads TGCGCCAGCAGCAAGGACATGAACACTGAAGCTTTCTTT.